The 9 T cell receptor beta chains presented below share a single source sample, sequenced in a study of T cell responses to AZD1222 COVID-19 vaccine. Libraries were prepared by immunoSEQ multiplex PCR; TCRdb keeps only in-frame clonotypes and omits some of them. This table holds 84,000 or so clones, 70% to 90% found once. The sequenced sample was peripheral blood, obtained on day 0 of AZD1222 vaccination. The receptor source for this set is an adult in good health.

The rearrangement joins TRBV9 to TRBJ2-1; TRBD2 matches at 8 bases. CDR1 and CDR2 from the germline V gene are SGDLS and YYNGEE. This CDR3 spans 14 amino acids. J was trimmed by 3 bases and V by 5 bases; bases with no gene match: 4. The CDR3 DNA reads TGTGCCAGCAGTGATAGCGGGGACTACAATGAGCAGTTCTTC. Amino acids: CASSDSGDYNEQFF.

The chain links TRBV28 to TRBJ1-4; 9 bases align to TRBD1. This CDR3 has 15 amino acids. Germline CDR1 reads MDHEN; CDR2 reads SYDVKM. V lost 6 bases, J lost 8 bases, and 10 bases stayed unmatched. Here the CDR3 reads CASSQIGTGNEKLFF. CDR3 nucleotide sequence: TGTGCCAGCAGCCAAATCGGGACAGGGAACGAAAAACTGTTTTTT.

This clone has just one count. The chain has TRBV6-4 and TRBJ2-1, with 15 positions matching TRBD2. CDR1 is MRHNA, CDR2 SNTAGT, per germline. CDR3 length: 16 residues. V trimming: 7 bases; J trimming: 12 bases; junction bases outside the gene matches: 13. CDR3 in DNA: TGTGCCAGCAAAAGGGAGGCGGGACTAGCGGGAGGAAGGCAGTTCTTC. Translated: CASKREAGLAGGRQFF.

The chain recombines TRBV20-1 with TRBJ1-4, with D uncertain. Per the germline V gene, CDR1 is DFQATT and CDR2 is SNEGSKA (reference sequence). Between the trimmed V and J ends, which lost 7 bases and 8 bases, there was a span of 11 bases. The CDR3 is 11 amino acids. For the CDR3, the DNA is TGCAGTGTTCAGGACGGCGAAAAACTGTTTTTT. Its translation: CSVQDGEKLFF.

The genes are TRBV6-5 and TRBJ1-1; 8 bases are shared with TRBD1. Germline values: CDR1 MNHEY, CDR2 SVGAGI. V dropped 3 bases and J dropped 8; count of bases not matched to a gene: 11. The CDR3 covers 15 residues. The CDR3 sequence: CASSYTPTGATEAFF. Written as DNA, the CDR3 is TGTGCCAGCAGTTATACCCCGACAGGGGCCACGGAAGCTTTCTTT.

The V and J genes are TRBV7-2 and TRBJ1-6; 11 positions agree with TRBD1. Germline V gene data show CDR1 as SGHTA and CDR2 as FQGNSA. Trimming cost V 4 bases and J 9 bases; bases outside gene matches: 8. The CDR3 covers 16 residues. The CDR3 loop is CASSWRFGTGGSPLHF. CDR3 in DNA: TGTGCCAGCAGCTGGAGATTCGGGACAGGGGGTTCACCCCTCCACTTT. Combining the CDR3 with reference TRBV7-2 and TRBJ1-6 gives the whole variable domain GAGVSQSPSNKVTEKGKDVELRCDPISGHTALYWYRQSLGQGLEFLIYFQGNSAPDKSGLPSDRFSAERTGGSVSTLTIQRTQQEDSAVYLCASSWRFGTGGSPLHFGNGTRLTVT.

This chain uses TRBV10-2 with TRBJ1-5; 7 bases align to TRBD1. Germline CDR1 and CDR2: WSHSY and SAAADI. V trimming: 8 bases; J trimming: 6 bases; junction bases outside the gene matches: 7. The CDR3 totals 13 residues. CDR3 loop: CASARQGIQPQHF. The CDR3 DNA sequence: TGCGCCAGCGCCCGACAGGGAATTCAGCCCCAGCATTTT.

This clone occurred a few times. This sequence joins TRBV2 and TRBJ1-5; D remains unclear. The CDR3 contains 14 residues. V was clipped by 2 bases and J by 0 bases, with 5 bases between them. Germline V gene data show CDR1 as SNHLY and CDR2 as FYNNEI. CDR3 DNA: TGTGCCAGCAGTGAACTCAGTAGCAATCAGCCCCAGCATTTT. It codes for CASSELSSNQPQHF.

This clone was recorded once. The rearrangement links TRBV5-6 to TRBJ2-1; 10 bases map to TRBD2. Germline assignment: CDR1 SGHDT and CDR2 YYEEEE. This CDR3 is built from 18 residues. V shed 1 base and J 0 bases; nucleotides not matched to a gene: 7. The CDR3 sequence: CASSLLTSGISSYNEQFF. In DNA, the CDR3 is TGTGCCAGCAGCTTGTTAACTAGCGGGATTAGCTCCTACAATGAGCAGTTCTTC. Full variable domain (remainder filled in from reference TRBV5-6 and TRBJ2-1): DAGVTQSPTHLIKTRGQQVTLRCSPKSGHDTVSWYQQALGQGPQFIFQYYEEEERQRGNFPDRFSGHQFPNYSSELNVNALLLGDSALYLCASSLLTSGISSYNEQFFGPGTRLTVL.